The 29 T cell receptor beta chains given below trace back to one sample, sequenced in a study of blood T cell repertoires in COVID-19. Generated by immunoSEQ multiplex PCR, the TCRdb table keeps only in-frame clones and is missing some. The sample yields 88,000 or so clones, 75% to 85% seen once. The sample was peripheral blood. The receptors here all came from a human donor in a cohort sampled during active COVID-19.

This rearrangement joins TRBV11-2 to TRBJ2-5; a possible D gene is TRBD2 (6 bases). Looked up from germline, CDR1 is SGHAT and CDR2 is FQNNGV. Trimming stripped 5 bases from V and 5 bases from J, with 18 bases between. The CDR3 has 15 residues. As DNA, the CDR3 is TGTGCCAGCAGCCCACGAGCTAGCGTCGAGGAGACCCAGTACTTC. Its translation is CASSPRASVEETQYF.

This sequence joins TRBV18 and TRBJ2-7, with 7 bases fitting TRBD2. The trim removed 6 bases at V and 1 base at J, leaving 3 bases unmatched. Germline lookup yields CDR1 KGHSH and CDR2 LQKENI. The CDR3 spans 13 residues. The CDR3 loop reads CASSRGLSYEQYF. CDR3 coding DNA: TGTGCCAGCTCGAGGGGACTATCCTACGAGCAGTACTTC. Full variable domain (remainder filled in from reference TRBV18 and TRBJ2-7): NAGVMQNPRHLVRRRGQEARLRCSPMKGHSHVYWYRQLPEEGLKFMVYLQKENIIDESGMPKERFSAEFPKEGPSILRIQQVVRGDSAAYFCASSRGLSYEQYFGPGTRLTVT.

The V call is TRBV7-9, the J call TRBJ2-1; 7 nucleotides agree with TRBD2. With 3 bases clipped from V and 5 bases from J, the junction kept 13 bases outside the gene matches. CDR3 length: 17 amino acids. Germline CDR1 SEHNR, CDR2 FQNEAQ (reference sequence). CDR3 amino acids: CASSFGGSVVTDNEQFF. The CDR3 bases are TGTGCCAGCAGCTTCGGGGGGAGCGTGGTGACGGACAATGAGCAGTTCTTC.

The chain has TRBV10-1 and TRBJ2-1; TRBD1 is a possible D gene (6 bases). Germline CDR1 reads WNHNN; CDR2 reads SYGVQD (reference sequence). Trimming removed 6 bases from V and 2 bases from J, with 14 bases in between. The CDR3 runs to 15 residues. The CDR3 DNA reads TGCGCCAGCAGCCAGAAAGGGACAACCTACAATGAGCAGTTCTTC. It yields the protein CASSQKGTTYNEQFF.

The chain joins TRBV12-3 or TRBV12-4 to TRBJ2-7; no firm D call. Deletions cut 1 base from V and 3 bases from J, with 7 bases between. This CDR3 is 13 amino acids long. CDR3 DNA: TGTGCCAGCAGTTTAGGACGGGTCTACGAGCAGTACTTC. It translates to CASSLGRVYEQYF.

The chain employs TRBV5-5 and TRBJ2-2, with 7 bases lining up with TRBD1. Germline lookup yields CDR1 SGHKS and CDR2 YYEKEE (reference sequence). This CDR3 has 17 residues. J was trimmed by 1 base and V by 4 bases; bases with no gene match: 10. CDR3 coding DNA: TGTGCCAGCAGCCCAACCGGGGACAGATTGAACACCGGGGAGCTGTTTTTT. It is translated as CASSPTGDRLNTGELFF. Full variable domain (rest looked up from reference TRBV5-5 and TRBJ2-2): DAGVTQSPTHLIKTRGQQVTLRCSPISGHKSVSWYQQVLGQGPQFIFQYYEKEERGRGNFPDRFSARQFPNYSSELNVNALLLGDSALYLCASSPTGDRLNTGELFFGEGSRLTVL.

The chain combines TRBV2 with TRBJ2-2, with D possibly matching TRBD2 (6 bases). Germline V lookup: CDR1 SNHLY, CDR2 FYNNEI. The germline V and J ends were trimmed by 6 bases and 2 bases, with 16 bases remaining between them. The CDR3 consists of 16 residues. The CDR3 DNA is TGTGCCAGCAGCGCCTTAGCGGTACAAAACACCGGGGAGCTGTTTTTT. Residues: CASSALAVQNTGELFF.

Concerning this clone itself: The identical CDR3 is also encoded by other nucleotide sequences in the sample. The V call is TRBV2, the J call TRBJ1-5; D unclear. CDR1 is SNHLY, CDR2 FYNNEI, per germline. The CDR3 has 15 amino acids. V lost 6 bases and J lost 1, with 13 bases in between. The CDR3 region has the DNA TGTGCCAGCAGCGATCAGAAAACGAGCAATCAGCCCCAGCATTTT. Its translation is CASSDQKTSNQPQHF.

This chain links TRBV29-1 with TRBJ2-7, with 8 bases matching TRBD2. Germline loops: CDR1 SQVTM, CDR2 ANQGSEA. V dropped 0 bases and J dropped 0; count of bases not matched to a gene: 4. The CDR3 runs 15 residues. CDR3 sequence (DNA): TGCAGCGTTGAAGATCTAAGCGGGAGCTCCTACGAGCAGTACTTC. Translation: CSVEDLSGSSYEQYF.

The chain is built from TRBV2 and TRBJ2-1; TRBD2 matches 9 bases. CDR1 is SNHLY and CDR2 is FYNNEI in the germline V gene. The CDR3 is 14 residues long. Trimming took 7 bases from V and 8 from J; bases not matched to a gene: 9. DNA of the CDR3: TGTGCCAGCAAGCTAGGGACTAGCCGAGATGAGCAGTTCTTC. Translation gives CASKLGTSRDEQFF.

This chain joins TRBV25-1 and TRBJ2-2, with 7 bases identical to TRBD1. Germline V gene lookup returns CDR1 MGHDK and CDR2 SYGVNS. CDR3 length: 17 amino acids. The trim removed 8 bases at V and 0 bases at J, leaving 12 bases unmatched. CDR3 DNA sequence: TGTGCCAGCCCTCAATTACCGGGACAGTCGAACACCGGGGAGCTGTTTTTT. This encodes CASPQLPGQSNTGELFF.

The J gene is TRBJ1-1, the V gene TRBV20-1; perhaps TRBD1 as D (6 bases). CDR1 and CDR2 from the germline V gene are DFQATT and SNEGSKA (reference sequence). Between the trimmed V and J ends, which lost 3 bases and 3 bases, there was a span of 14 bases. The CDR3 loop spans 14 amino acids. The CDR3 nucleotides are TGCAGTGCTAGTTCTTTACAGGGCGACACTGAAGCTTTCTTT. Its translation: CSASSLQGDTEAFF.

This chain connects TRBV3-1 (or the pseudogene TRBV3-2) to TRBJ2-1; no clear D gene. Germline assignment: CDR1 LGHDT and CDR2 YNNKEL (reference sequence). The CDR3 spans 11 residues. The V end was cut by 0 bases, the J end by 13 bases, with 7 bases between. CDR3 protein: CASSQEARQFF. The CDR3 nucleotides are TGTGCCAGCAGCCAAGAAGCACGTCAGTTCTTC.

The V call is TRBV11-2, the J call TRBJ2-7, with TRBD2 matching 12 bases. The CDR3 is 16 amino acids. Germline CDR1 is SGHAT and CDR2 is FQNNGV. V trimming: 0 bases; J trimming: 4 bases; junction bases outside the gene matches: 4. This CDR3 reads CASSLDGLAGFYEQYF. CDR3 nucleotides: TGTGCCAGCAGCTTAGATGGACTAGCGGGATTTTACGAGCAGTACTTC.

The chain carries TRBV28 and TRBJ1-5; 8 bases fit TRBD1. V shed 6 bases, J shed 3 bases, and the junction held 7 bases outside the gene matches. Germline lookup yields CDR1 MDHEN and CDR2 SYDVKM. The CDR3 is 15 amino acids. The CDR3: CASRLQGGNNQPQHF. CDR3 coding DNA: TGTGCCAGCAGGCTACAGGGGGGGAACAATCAGCCCCAGCATTTT.

This clone has only a few counts. The V gene is TRBV7-2, the J gene TRBJ2-5; 10 nucleotides align to TRBD2. Germline CDR1 and CDR2: SGHTA and FQGNSA. V shed 2 bases and J 4 bases; nucleotides not matched to a gene: 10. The CDR3 extends over 17 amino acids. Here the CDR3 reads CASSLQRGAGGLETQYF. The CDR3, as DNA: TGTGCCAGCAGCTTACAGCGAGGAGCGGGAGGGCTAGAGACCCAGTACTTC.

In this sample, this clone turned up a few times. The rearrangement links TRBV7-8 to TRBJ2-7; 9 positions match TRBD1. Germline CDR1 is SGHVS and CDR2 is FQNEAQ. The CDR3 spans 14 residues. The V and J ends lost 8 bases and 7 bases, in that order; junction bases with no gene match: 12. DNA of the CDR3: TGTGCCAGCGCCTGGGGACAGGGTACGTTGGAGCAGTACTTC. Encoded protein: CASAWGQGTLEQYF.

This clone was seen only a few times. V is TRBV11-2 and J is TRBJ1-6, with TRBD1 matching 8 bases. The ends lost 3 bases at V and 0 bases at J; junction bases unmatched: 7. Per germline, CDR1 SGHAT and CDR2 FQNNGV. This CDR3 contains 18 residues. The chain's CDR3 is CASSFRNRGSSYNSPLHF. CDR3 nucleotides: TGTGCCAGCAGCTTCCGGAACAGGGGGAGCTCCTATAATTCACCCCTCCACTTT.

This clone was observed at least ten times. This rearrangement joins TRBV2 to TRBJ1-4; D gene unclear. Germline V gives CDR1 SNHLY, CDR2 FYNNEI. Trimming stripped 3 bases from V and 7 bases from J, with 12 bases between. The length of the CDR3 is 14 residues. The chain's CDR3 is CASSDRRQGEKLFF. CDR3 DNA: TGTGCCAGCAGTGATCGACGACAAGGTGAAAAACTGTTTTTT.

The V call is TRBV30, the J call TRBJ2-5; a weak D match, TRBD2 (5 bases). The CDR3 contains 15 residues. The ends were cut back, 2 bases at V and 3 bases at J, with 16 bases in the middle. Germline V gene sequence: CDR1 GTSNPN, CDR2 SVGIG (reference sequence). The CDR3 sequence is CAWSRRDWAEETQYF. The CDR3 DNA follows: TGTGCCTGGAGTAGACGGGATTGGGCTGAAGAGACCCAGTACTTC.

The chain recombines TRBV13 with TRBJ2-3; the match to TRBD2 covers 12 bases. With 5 bases clipped from V and 5 bases from J, the junction kept 11 bases outside the gene matches. From germline, CDR1 is PRHDT and CDR2 FYEKMQ (reference sequence). The CDR3 runs 17 residues. The chain's CDR3 is CASSPQRLAGARDTQYF. DNA of the CDR3: TGTGCCAGCAGCCCTCAGCGACTAGCGGGAGCCCGAGATACGCAGTATTTT. Full variable domain (rest looked up from reference TRBV13 and TRBJ2-3): AAGVIQSPRHLIKEKRETATLKCYPIPRHDTVYWYQQGPGQDPQFLISFYEKMQSDKGSIPDRFSAQQFSDYHSELNMSSLELGDSALYFCASSPQRLAGARDTQYFGPGTRLTVL.

This chain joins TRBV27 and TRBJ2-7; the D is unclear. CDR1 is MNHEY and CDR2 is SMNVEV in the germline V gene (reference sequence). The CDR3 is 12 residues long. Trimming stripped 9 bases from V and 1 base from J, with 10 bases between. The CDR3 region is CASRSISYEQYF. DNA for the CDR3: TGTGCCAGTAGGAGCATTTCCTACGAGCAGTACTTC.

This sequence joins TRBV6-5 and TRBJ2-7; D perhaps matches TRBD2 (5 bases). Trimming removed 4 bases at V and 5 bases at J, with 21 bases between. The CDR3 sequence is 16 residues long. Germline lookup yields CDR1 MNHEY and CDR2 SVGAGI. Written as DNA, the CDR3 is TGTGCCAGCAGTTCCCCCGAAAGCGGCAGCCCCGACGAGCAGTACTTC. This encodes CASSSPESGSPDEQYF.

V and J are TRBV6-5 and TRBJ2-7; 9 bases are a match to TRBD1. The CDR3 contains 14 residues. J was trimmed by 4 bases and V by 6 bases; bases with no gene match: 7. Germline values: CDR1 MNHEY, CDR2 SVGAGI. Here the CDR3 DNA reads TGTGCCAGCAGCATGGGACAGGGTGATTACGAGCAGTACTTC. Its protein is CASSMGQGDYEQYF.

Worth noting for this clone: The junction departs from germline at one end; a sequencing error may be responsible. This rearrangement joins TRBV7-7 to TRBJ2-1; the match to TRBD1 covers 9 bases. The CDR3 consists of 13 residues. CDR1 and CDR2 from the germline V gene are SSHAT and FNYEAQ (reference sequence). Here the CDR3 DNA reads TGTGCTAGCAGCCTGGGACAGGGCTATGAGCAGTTCTTC. Protein product: CASSLGQGYEQFF.

This clone was seen a few times. The chain recombines TRBV5-6 with TRBJ1-4; no clear D gene. Germline CDR1 and CDR2: SGHDT and YYEEEE. This CDR3 region has 13 residues. The ends were cut back, 1 base at V and 8 bases at J, with 9 bases in the middle. In nucleotides, the CDR3 is TGTGCCAGCAGCTTGACGCACGGGGAAAAACTGTTTTTT. Its protein is CASSLTHGEKLFF.

This clone was detected once. The gene calls are TRBV7-8 and TRBJ2-5; 9 bases match TRBD2. CDR1 and CDR2 from the germline V gene are SGHVS and FQNEAQ. J gave up 4 bases and V 7 bases, and 4 bases lay outside the gene matches. CDR3 length equals 13 residues. CDR3 protein: CASNSGRVETQYF. CDR3 bases: TGTGCCAGCAATAGCGGGAGAGTAGAGACCCAGTACTTC.

The V and J genes are TRBV14 and TRBJ2-1; 7 bases map to TRBD2. Trimming at V came to 1 base and at J to 10 bases, leaving 13 bases not matched to a gene. Germline V gene sequence: CDR1 SGHDN, CDR2 FVKESK. There are 16 residues in the CDR3. The CDR3 DNA is TGTGCCAGCAGCCAAGGGATTGCGGGAGACCCCGGAGAGCAGTTCTTC. Amino acid sequence: CASSQGIAGDPGEQFF.

This chain joins TRBV19 and TRBJ2-1; 8 bases agree with TRBD2. CDR3 length: 17 amino acids. V gave up 6 bases and J gave up 2 bases; unmatched junction bases: 12. Germline V lookup: CDR1 LNHDA, CDR2 SQIVND (reference sequence). The CDR3 is CASSRLRGARPYNEQFF. CDR3 DNA: TGTGCCAGTAGCCGCCTGCGGGGGGCGAGGCCCTACAATGAGCAGTTCTTC.